This TCR beta chain came from a study of T cell responses to AZD1222 COVID-19 vaccine. Germline V gene sequence: CDR1 LNHNV, CDR2 YYDKDF (reference sequence). Trimming took 2 bases from V and 5 from J; bases not matched to a gene: 5. The CDR3 length is 15 residues. This clone was seen a single time. Its antigen is unknown. Study findings and constraints: A reported finding is that nearly half of spike-specific TCRs target unmutated variant regions.

The method was immunoSEQ multiplex PCR; TCRdb's version includes in-frame clones alone and lacks a portion of them. The data show 130,000 to 150,000 clones, with roughly 87% seen just once and about 5.4% held by the top ten. This TCR came from an adult who received the MenACWY meningococcal vaccine as a control. The specimen comprised peripheral blood, sampled 28 days after the second dose of the MenACWY control vaccine. The chain has TRBV15 and TRBJ2-5; 10 bases fit TRBD2. As DNA, the CDR3 is TGTGCCACCAGCAGAAGACTAGCGGGTTGGGAGACCCAGTACTTC. This sequence encodes CATSRRLAGWETQYF. Filled out from reference TRBV15 and TRBJ2-5, the complete variable domain reads DAMVIQNPRYQVTQFGKPVTLSCSQTLNHNVMYWYQQKSSQAPKLLFHYYDKDFNNEADTPDNFQSRRPNTSFCFLDIRSPGLGDTAMYLCATSRRLAGWETQYFGPGTRLLVL.